The T cell receptor (beta chain) under discussion was sequenced for a study of blood T cell repertoires in COVID-19. Looking at the study overall: Acute-phase and convalescent COVID-19 samples originated in the United States, Italy and Spain. PBMCs, B-cell-depleted T cells, or T cells were the source of the cDNA or gDNA that made up the material.

This clone was recorded a few times. V lost 6 bases to trimming and J lost 4 bases, with 7 bases between them. Germline V CDR1 and CDR2: MDHEN, SYDVKM. The CDR3 has 11 residues. Patients of the Seattle cohort, enrolled during active infection, were followed longitudinally. Original processing methods: It was from reference gene primer amplification that nucleated cell counts were estimated. The method was immunoSEQ multiplex PCR; TCRdb's version includes in-frame clones alone and lacks a portion of them. Clonal size and the V and J genes are those of that table, whereas D and trimming came from the DNA. The sample shows 150,000 to 200,000 clones, about 92% of them seen only once.

The gene calls are TRBV28 and TRBJ2-7; possibly TRBD1 for D (6 bases). The sequencing input was peripheral blood. The TCR comes from an older woman with COVID-19, enrolled during active disease. This CDR3 is CASRQGYEQYF. The CDR3 bases are TGTGCCAGCAGACAGGGTTACGAGCAGTACTTC.